The sequence of this TCR beta chain was determined in a study of T-cell reconstitution after alpha-beta-depleted transplantation in children. Study outcomes and limitations: Several patients had high TCRbeta diversity at day 60; it came from surviving recipient T cells and thymic progenitors. The main origin of T-cell counts and diversity one year after transplant was newly produced T cells.

This CDR3 has 17 amino acids. Per the germline V gene, CDR1 is SGHAT and CDR2 is FQNNGV. V trimming: 4 bases; J trimming: 2 bases; junction bases outside the gene matches: 11. Points on this clonotype: The target antigen is unknown.

For TCRbeta, the library was prepared with unique molecular identifiers. TCRdb re-derived calls from the PCR reads in MiXCR, one entry per CDR3 protein. The sample records roughly 98,000 distinct CDR3 sequences, about a sixth being singletons. The source material was PBMCs, mostly from graft donor cells, sampled 180 days after TCRalphabeta/CD19-depleted stem cell transplant. The receptor's source is a male patient aged 2-9 years who had a stem cell transplant for acute lymphoblastic leukemia, so the T cells may come from the graft donor. The rearrangement links TRBV11-2 to TRBJ2-5; TRBD1 matches 9 bases. CDR3 sequence (DNA): TGTGCCAGCAGCTCTGGGACAGGGTTGTGGCCACAAGAGACCCAGTACTTC. As protein: CASSSGTGLWPQETQYF.